This is a list of T cell receptor beta chains from one sample in a study of high-grade serous ovarian cancer treatment subgroups. Sequencing used immunoSEQ multiplex PCR; TCRdb keeps in-frame clones, though not all of them. This sample has 5,800 or so clones, with about 66% found just once. Specimen: tumor tissue. These receptors were taken from a human donor with high-grade serous ovarian cancer. The CDR3 runs from the conserved cysteine through the conserved F or W. Fields, in order: J gene, V gene, clone size, D gene, CDR3 DNA, CDR3 protein. A D gene is named only where the DNA matches it firmly. The size field is filled for only some rows; it gives once, few, many or a size class.

j_call: TRBJ2-2
v_call: TRBV5-5
clone_size: NA
d_call: NA
cdr3_nt: TGTGCCAGCAGCCAGGATCCGGCCGGGGAGCTGTTTTTT
cdr3_aa: CASSQDPAGELFF

j_call: TRBJ1-2
v_call: TRBV11-2
clone_size: NA
d_call: TRBD1
cdr3_nt: TGTGCCAGCAGCAAGAGGGAGGGGGCGATTCTCTTC
cdr3_aa: CASSKREGAILF

j_call: TRBJ2-3
v_call: TRBV6-6
clone_size: NA
d_call: NA
cdr3_nt: TGTGCCAGCAGCGACATGACGGGAAGCACAGATACGCAGTATTTT
cdr3_aa: CASSDMTGSTDTQYF

j_call: TRBJ2-1
v_call: TRBV11-3
clone_size: NA
d_call: NA
cdr3_nt: TGTGCCAGCAGCCCCCGATGGGGGTATGAGCAGTTCTTC
cdr3_aa: CASSPRWGYEQFF

j_call: TRBJ2-7
v_call: TRBV7-9
clone_size: medium-sized
d_call: NA
cdr3_nt: TGTGCCAGCAGCCCTCCGACGGGAGACTACGAGCAGTACTTC
cdr3_aa: CASSPPTGDYEQYF

j_call: TRBJ1-4
v_call: TRBV5-1
clone_size: once
d_call: NA
cdr3_nt: TGCGCCAGCAGCACCTGGGACGCGACTCCGAATGAAAAACTGTTTTTT
cdr3_aa: CASSTWDATPNEKLFF

j_call: TRBJ2-5
v_call: TRBV5-5
clone_size: NA
d_call: NA
cdr3_nt: TGTGCCAGCAGCTTTCGGGGCGACCTAGAGACCCAGTACTTC
cdr3_aa: CASSFRGDLETQYF

j_call: TRBJ1-5
v_call: TRBV7-2
clone_size: NA
d_call: NA
cdr3_nt: TGTGCCAGCAGCTTAGAGTTTTATGACCAGCCCCAGCATTTT
cdr3_aa: CASSLEFYDQPQHF

j_call: TRBJ2-7
v_call: TRBV5-6
clone_size: NA
d_call: TRBD1
cdr3_nt: TGTGCCAGCAGCTTTCCCGGGACAGGGTACGAGCAGTACTTC
cdr3_aa: CASSFPGTGYEQYF

j_call: TRBJ1-2
v_call: TRBV7-9
clone_size: few
d_call: TRBD1
cdr3_nt: TGTGCCAGTGGGGTTGGGACAGGGGGCTACACCTTC
cdr3_aa: CASGVGTGGYTF

j_call: TRBJ2-3
v_call: TRBV25-1
clone_size: NA
d_call: NA
cdr3_nt: TGTGCCAGCAGTGAATCGGGCCGTGGGACAGATACGCAGTATTTT
cdr3_aa: CASSESGRGTDTQYF

j_call: TRBJ2-7
v_call: TRBV7-2
clone_size: few
d_call: TRBD1
cdr3_nt: TGTGCCAGCAGCTATGGGACAGGGCTAACCTACGAGCAGTACTTC
cdr3_aa: CASSYGTGLTYEQYF

j_call: TRBJ2-5
v_call: TRBV9
clone_size: NA
d_call: TRBD2
cdr3_nt: TGTGCCAGCAGCGTAGTTGGTCTAGCGGGCGACGGGACCCAGTACTTC
cdr3_aa: CASSVVGLAGDGTQYF

j_call: TRBJ2-3
v_call: TRBV5-1
clone_size: NA
d_call: NA
cdr3_nt: TGCGCCAGCAGCTTGGAGGGGACAGATACGCAGTATTTT
cdr3_aa: CASSLEGTDTQYF

j_call: TRBJ2-5
v_call: TRBV11-3
clone_size: NA
d_call: NA
cdr3_nt: TGTGCCAGCAACCCCCGCATGTTTGCGGAGGGAGATCAGCGAGAGACCCAGTACTTC
cdr3_aa: CASNPRMFAEGDQRETQYF

j_call: TRBJ2-1
v_call: TRBV13
clone_size: NA
d_call: NA
cdr3_nt: TGTGCCAGCAGCCCCCAGGGGACTCTGGACAATGAGCAGTTCTTC
cdr3_aa: CASSPQGTLDNEQFF

j_call: TRBJ1-6
v_call: TRBV5-1
clone_size: NA
d_call: NA
cdr3_nt: TGCGCCAGCAGCCCTTACGGAAATTCGGGTCCCAATAATTCACCCCTCCACTTT
cdr3_aa: CASSPYGNSGPNNSPLHF

j_call: TRBJ2-7
v_call: TRBV18
clone_size: once
d_call: NA
cdr3_nt: TGTGCCAGCTCACCAGCGGCAGACTACGAGCAGTACTTC
cdr3_aa: CASSPAADYEQYF

j_call: TRBJ2-1
v_call: TRBV5-6
clone_size: NA
d_call: NA
cdr3_nt: TGTGCCAGCAGTGAGGACTTCTACAATGAGCAGTTCTTC
cdr3_aa: CASSEDFYNEQFF

j_call: TRBJ2-7
v_call: TRBV7-2
clone_size: NA
d_call: NA
cdr3_nt: TGTGCCAGCAGCAGCCGGGCCCTGCCCCCCTACGAGCAGTACTTC
cdr3_aa: CASSSRALPPYEQYF

j_call: TRBJ2-3
v_call: TRBV7-9
clone_size: NA
d_call: NA
cdr3_nt: TGTGCCAGCACCCCCGACACAGATACGCAGTATTTT
cdr3_aa: CASTPDTDTQYF

j_call: TRBJ1-2
v_call: TRBV4-3
clone_size: NA
d_call: NA
cdr3_nt: TGCGCCAGCAGCCAAGAAATCGGGGTGCCTTTTGGCTACACCTTC
cdr3_aa: CASSQEIGVPFGYTF

j_call: TRBJ1-1
v_call: TRBV5-1
clone_size: NA
d_call: NA
cdr3_nt: TGCGCCAGCATGATAGGATCGAGGGGAACTGAAGCTTTCTTT
cdr3_aa: CASMIGSRGTEAFF